A selection of T cell receptor beta chains follows, all from one sample in a study of blood T cell repertoires in COVID-19. Only in-frame clones appear in the TCRdb table, and some are missing; sequencing was by immunoSEQ multiplex PCR. The data contain some 160,000 clones, approximately 80% of them singletons. Input material: PBMCs or T cells enriched from blood (not recorded which). Every receptor here comes from a woman aged 40 to 49 who had recovered from COVID-19. Each CDR3 is given with its conserved first and last residue. Fields, in order: clone size, D gene, J gene, V gene, CDR3 DNA, CDR3 protein. A D gene is named only where the DNA matches it firmly. Rows give clone size only sometimes, using once, few, many, or a class for an expanded clone.

clone_size: NA
d_call: NA
j_call: TRBJ2-5
v_call: TRBV19
cdr3_nt: TGTGCCAGTAGCCCCGTTTACCAAGAGACCCAGTACTTC
cdr3_aa: CASSPVYQETQYF

clone_size: once
d_call: TRBD1
j_call: TRBJ1-1
v_call: TRBV14
cdr3_nt: TGTGCCAGCAGCCCGTCTCCCGGGACAGGGAGAGCTTTCTTT
cdr3_aa: CASSPSPGTGRAFF

clone_size: NA
d_call: NA
j_call: TRBJ2-7
v_call: TRBV6-5
cdr3_nt: TGTGCCACACTACAGGAACTTCCGACCTACGAGCAGTACTTC
cdr3_aa: CATLQELPTYEQYF

clone_size: NA
d_call: NA
j_call: TRBJ2-7
v_call: TRBV5-1
cdr3_nt: TGCGCCAGCAGCTTGTTGGGGGGGCCGATTTACGAGCAGTACTTC
cdr3_aa: CASSLLGGPIYEQYF

clone_size: NA
d_call: NA
j_call: TRBJ1-6
v_call: TRBV30
cdr3_nt: TGTGCCTGGAGGGAAAGGCAGGGAGGTTATTCACCCCTCCACTTT
cdr3_aa: CAWRERQGGYSPLHF

clone_size: once
d_call: NA
j_call: TRBJ1-2
v_call: TRBV30
cdr3_nt: TGTGCCTGGAGTGGTGAGGGTATGGACTATGGCTACACCTTC
cdr3_aa: CAWSGEGMDYGYTF

clone_size: NA
d_call: TRBD1
j_call: TRBJ1-5
v_call: TRBV6-2/TRBV6-3
cdr3_nt: TGTGCCAGCAGTTACCAACGCACAACCGGGACAGCGGGAGGTCAGCCCCAGCATTTT
cdr3_aa: CASSYQRTTGTAGGQPQHF

clone_size: NA
d_call: NA
j_call: TRBJ2-3
v_call: TRBV27
cdr3_nt: TGTGCCAGCAGTCCAGGACTTGCCGGTCTAGATACGCAGTATTTT
cdr3_aa: CASSPGLAGLDTQYF

clone_size: NA
d_call: NA
j_call: TRBJ2-1
v_call: TRBV30
cdr3_nt: TGTGCCTGGAGTGTAATATCCTACGGTGAGCAGTTCTTC
cdr3_aa: CAWSVISYGEQFF

clone_size: NA
d_call: TRBD2
j_call: TRBJ2-3
v_call: TRBV3-1/TRBV3-2
cdr3_nt: TGTGCCAGCAGCCATAAAGGACTAGTCACAGATACGCAGTATTTT
cdr3_aa: CASSHKGLVTDTQYF

clone_size: few
d_call: NA
j_call: TRBJ1-5
v_call: TRBV27
cdr3_nt: TGTGCCAGCAGTTTGTTTGGGGGGAGTAATCAGCCCCAGCATTTT
cdr3_aa: CASSLFGGSNQPQHF

clone_size: NA
d_call: NA
j_call: TRBJ2-7
v_call: TRBV27
cdr3_nt: TGTGCCAGCAGTTTGGTCTGGGGGCCAGGCGAGCAGTACTTC
cdr3_aa: CASSLVWGPGEQYF

clone_size: NA
d_call: TRBD1
j_call: TRBJ1-6
v_call: TRBV6-1
cdr3_nt: TGTGCCAGCAGTGAATCCGGGACAGTGGTCGGTTCACCCCTCCACTTT
cdr3_aa: CASSESGTVVGSPLHF

clone_size: NA
d_call: TRBD1
j_call: TRBJ1-1
v_call: TRBV9
cdr3_nt: TGTGCCAGCAGCGTAGAGGGACAGGGAAACACTGAAGCTTTCTTT
cdr3_aa: CASSVEGQGNTEAFF

clone_size: NA
d_call: NA
j_call: TRBJ1-6
v_call: TRBV20-1
cdr3_nt: TGCAGTGCTAGTGCGACAGCCCGGGCCCTTAATTCACCCCTCCACTTT
cdr3_aa: CSASATARALNSPLHF

clone_size: NA
d_call: TRBD2
j_call: TRBJ2-5
v_call: TRBV5-1
cdr3_nt: TGCGCCAGCAGCGCCGGACTAGCGGGGGGACCAGAGACCCAGTACTTC
cdr3_aa: CASSAGLAGGPETQYF

clone_size: NA
d_call: NA
j_call: TRBJ2-7
v_call: TRBV6-1
cdr3_nt: TGTGCCAGCAGTGAAGGAGGCGGCACTTCCTACGAGCAGTACTTC
cdr3_aa: CASSEGGGTSYEQYF

clone_size: NA
d_call: NA
j_call: TRBJ1-6
v_call: TRBV6-1
cdr3_nt: TGTGCCAGCAGTGAGATACAGTACAATTCACCCCTCCACTTT
cdr3_aa: CASSEIQYNSPLHF

clone_size: few
d_call: NA
j_call: TRBJ1-1
v_call: TRBV6-4
cdr3_nt: TGTGCCAGCAGTGACTCACAGAACACTGAAGCTTTCTTT
cdr3_aa: CASSDSQNTEAFF

clone_size: NA
d_call: TRBD2
j_call: TRBJ2-1
v_call: TRBV6-5
cdr3_nt: TGTGCCAGCAGTTACTCGGGGACTAGCGCTCAGGGGCTGTTCTTC
cdr3_aa: CASSYSGTSAQGLFF

clone_size: NA
d_call: NA
j_call: TRBJ2-7
v_call: TRBV28
cdr3_nt: TGTGCCAGCAGCGAACAATCACCAACAGGGACCGAGCAGTACTTC
cdr3_aa: CASSEQSPTGTEQYF

clone_size: NA
d_call: NA
j_call: TRBJ1-4
v_call: TRBV5-4
cdr3_nt: TGTGCCAGCACCCTGGACTTAGATGAAAAACTGTTTTTT
cdr3_aa: CASTLDLDEKLFF

clone_size: once
d_call: NA
j_call: TRBJ1-4
v_call: TRBV18
cdr3_nt: TGTGCCAGCTCACTCGGGGTAAATGAAAAACTGTTTTTT
cdr3_aa: CASSLGVNEKLFF

clone_size: NA
d_call: TRBD1
j_call: TRBJ1-5
v_call: TRBV27
cdr3_nt: TGTGCCAGCAGACAGGGACAGTACAATCAGCCCCAGCATTTT
cdr3_aa: CASRQGQYNQPQHF

clone_size: NA
d_call: NA
j_call: TRBJ1-4
v_call: TRBV19
cdr3_nt: TGTGCCAGTAGTTCTACCAATAATGAAAAACTGTTTTTT
cdr3_aa: CASSSTNNEKLFF

clone_size: NA
d_call: NA
j_call: TRBJ2-1
v_call: TRBV5-1
cdr3_nt: TGCGCCAGCAGAGAGAGTCTCAATGAGCAGTTCTTC
cdr3_aa: CASRESLNEQFF

clone_size: NA
d_call: NA
j_call: TRBJ2-7
v_call: TRBV9
cdr3_nt: TGTGCCTCCTCAGGGGCTAGCGGATATTACGAGCAGTACTTC
cdr3_aa: CASSGASGYYEQYF

clone_size: few
d_call: NA
j_call: TRBJ1-1
v_call: TRBV30
cdr3_nt: TGTGCCTGGAGAGAGGCAGGGCAGGCTTTCTTT
cdr3_aa: CAWREAGQAFF

clone_size: NA
d_call: NA
j_call: TRBJ2-3
v_call: TRBV7-3
cdr3_nt: TGTGCCAGCAGCTTGGGGCGGGGAGGCACAGATACGCAGTATTTT
cdr3_aa: CASSLGRGGTDTQYF

clone_size: NA
d_call: TRBD1
j_call: TRBJ1-3
v_call: TRBV9
cdr3_nt: TGTGCCAGCAGCCATACCCCGGGACAGATCTCTGGAAACACCATATATTTT
cdr3_aa: CASSHTPGQISGNTIYF

clone_size: NA
d_call: TRBD1
j_call: TRBJ1-2
v_call: TRBV19
cdr3_nt: TGTGCCACTAGAAGGGGACAGGACCTCTATGGCTACACCTTC
cdr3_aa: CATRRGQDLYGYTF

clone_size: NA
d_call: NA
j_call: TRBJ1-2
v_call: TRBV30
cdr3_nt: TGTGCCTGGAATTCCAGGTCTGTTAACTACACCTTC
cdr3_aa: CAWNSRSVNYTF

clone_size: NA
d_call: NA
j_call: TRBJ2-1
v_call: TRBV7-3
cdr3_nt: TGTGCCAGCAGCTTCGGGGATTCCTACAATGAGCAGTTCTTC
cdr3_aa: CASSFGDSYNEQFF

clone_size: NA
d_call: NA
j_call: TRBJ2-1
v_call: TRBV7-3
cdr3_nt: TGTGCCAGCAGCTTAACGTCGGGGGATTCCTACAATGAGCAGTTCTTC
cdr3_aa: CASSLTSGDSYNEQFF

clone_size: NA
d_call: NA
j_call: TRBJ2-1
v_call: TRBV11-2
cdr3_nt: TGTGCCAGCAGCTTAGATCCCCCGCAGTCCTACAATGAGCAGTTCTTC
cdr3_aa: CASSLDPPQSYNEQFF

clone_size: NA
d_call: NA
j_call: TRBJ2-1
v_call: TRBV5-4
cdr3_nt: TGTGCCAGCAGCTCGCCAGGGGACAATGAGCAGTTCTTC
cdr3_aa: CASSSPGDNEQFF

clone_size: NA
d_call: TRBD2
j_call: TRBJ2-2
v_call: TRBV5-6
cdr3_nt: TGTGCCAGCAGCACCGTGACTAGCGGGGGTGCGAACACCGGGGAGCTGTTTTTT
cdr3_aa: CASSTVTSGGANTGELFF

clone_size: NA
d_call: TRBD1
j_call: TRBJ1-5
v_call: TRBV7-9
cdr3_nt: TGTGCCAGCAGCTTAGCCGGGACAGGGGATACTTTCCGTCAGCCCCAGCATTTT
cdr3_aa: CASSLAGTGDTFRQPQHF

clone_size: once
d_call: TRBD1
j_call: TRBJ2-1
v_call: TRBV19
cdr3_nt: TGTGCCAGTAGTAAGATAAGGGACAGTAGCAATGAGCAGTTCTTC
cdr3_aa: CASSKIRDSSNEQFF

clone_size: NA
d_call: NA
j_call: TRBJ2-1
v_call: TRBV15
cdr3_nt: TGTGCCACCAGCAGAGATCTCGGAGGGAGCTACAATGAGCAGTTCTTC
cdr3_aa: CATSRDLGGSYNEQFF

clone_size: NA
d_call: TRBD1
j_call: TRBJ1-5
v_call: TRBV9
cdr3_nt: TGTGCCAGCAGCGCCACGGGACAGGCCAATCAGCCCCAGCATTTT
cdr3_aa: CASSATGQANQPQHF

clone_size: NA
d_call: NA
j_call: TRBJ1-6
v_call: TRBV4-1
cdr3_nt: TGCGCCAGCAGCCAAGATAAGGCCCTCGGGGTCAACGATTCACCCCTCCACTTT
cdr3_aa: CASSQDKALGVNDSPLHF

clone_size: few
d_call: NA
j_call: TRBJ1-1
v_call: TRBV13
cdr3_nt: TGTGCCAGCAGCATTCAGATGAACACTGAAGCTTTCTTT
cdr3_aa: CASSIQMNTEAFF

clone_size: few
d_call: TRBD1
j_call: TRBJ1-1
v_call: TRBV29-1
cdr3_nt: TGCAGCGTTGATAGACAGGGGGCTTTGAACACTGAAGCTTTCTTT
cdr3_aa: CSVDRQGALNTEAFF

clone_size: NA
d_call: TRBD1
j_call: TRBJ1-4
v_call: TRBV19
cdr3_nt: TGTGCCAGTAGTACCGACAGGGGTAAGGAAAAACTGTTTTTT
cdr3_aa: CASSTDRGKEKLFF

clone_size: NA
d_call: TRBD2
j_call: TRBJ2-7
v_call: TRBV18
cdr3_nt: TGTGCCAGCTCACCCGCTAGCGGGAACTTCGGGGAGCAGTACTTC
cdr3_aa: CASSPASGNFGEQYF

clone_size: few
d_call: TRBD2
j_call: TRBJ2-3
v_call: TRBV3-1/TRBV3-2
cdr3_nt: TGTGCCAGCAGCCTGGGACTAGCGGGATGGAGGGGGGTCACAGATACGCAGTATTTT
cdr3_aa: CASSLGLAGWRGVTDTQYF

clone_size: NA
d_call: NA
j_call: TRBJ2-6
v_call: TRBV18
cdr3_nt: TGTGCCAGCTCACCAGGCTCCCGATCTGGGGCCAACGTCCTGACTTTC
cdr3_aa: CASSPGSRSGANVLTF

clone_size: NA
d_call: NA
j_call: TRBJ2-5
v_call: TRBV30
cdr3_nt: TGTGCCTGGAGTGTCCTCGGAGAGACCCAGTACTTC
cdr3_aa: CAWSVLGETQYF

clone_size: NA
d_call: NA
j_call: TRBJ1-3
v_call: TRBV5-1
cdr3_nt: TGCGCCAGCAGCACCGGCCCAGGGTATGGAAACACCATATATTTT
cdr3_aa: CASSTGPGYGNTIYF

clone_size: NA
d_call: TRBD1
j_call: TRBJ1-4
v_call: TRBV5-6
cdr3_nt: TGTGCCAGCAGTTTTGGACAGGGTATCTCGGAAAAACTGTTTTTT
cdr3_aa: CASSFGQGISEKLFF

clone_size: NA
d_call: NA
j_call: TRBJ2-5
v_call: TRBV2
cdr3_nt: TGTGCCAGCAGTGGATCCCCCGGGACCCAGTACTTC
cdr3_aa: CASSGSPGTQYF

clone_size: NA
d_call: TRBD2
j_call: TRBJ2-7
v_call: TRBV9
cdr3_nt: TGTGCCAGCAGCGTAGAAAGCGGGGTGGGCTCCTACGAGCAGTACTTC
cdr3_aa: CASSVESGVGSYEQYF

clone_size: NA
d_call: TRBD1
j_call: TRBJ1-4
v_call: TRBV4-1
cdr3_nt: TGCGCCAGCAGCCCGGGACAGGGGAGGACTAATGAAAAACTGTTTTTT
cdr3_aa: CASSPGQGRTNEKLFF

clone_size: NA
d_call: NA
j_call: TRBJ2-3
v_call: TRBV7-8
cdr3_nt: TGTGCCAGCAGCTTAAGGAGTGTTTCCGCAGATACGCAGTATTTT
cdr3_aa: CASSLRSVSADTQYF